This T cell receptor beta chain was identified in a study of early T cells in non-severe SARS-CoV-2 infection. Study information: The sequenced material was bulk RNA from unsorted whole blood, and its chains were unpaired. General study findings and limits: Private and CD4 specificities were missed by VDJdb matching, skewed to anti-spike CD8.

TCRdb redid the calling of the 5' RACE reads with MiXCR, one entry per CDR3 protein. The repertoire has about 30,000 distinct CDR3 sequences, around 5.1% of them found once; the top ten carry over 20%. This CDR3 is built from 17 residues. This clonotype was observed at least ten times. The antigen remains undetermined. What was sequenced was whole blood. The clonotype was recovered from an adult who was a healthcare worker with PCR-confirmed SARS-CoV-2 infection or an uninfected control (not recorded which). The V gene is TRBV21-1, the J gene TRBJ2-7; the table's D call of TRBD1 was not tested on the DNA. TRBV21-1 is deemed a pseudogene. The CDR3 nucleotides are TGTGCCAGCCGGACCCCTCGGGACAGGATTATCGCTTACGAGCAGTACTTC. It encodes CASRTPRDRIIAYEQYF.